This is a list of T cell receptor beta chains from one sample in a study of response to subunit inactivated influenza vaccine. MiXCR, applied by TCRdb to the RT-PCR reads, yields one record per CDR3 protein. The sample lists 610,000 or so distinct CDR3 sequences, 11% to 15% occurring once. The starting material was PBMCs from blood, obtained approximately 13 days after vaccination. These receptor sequences come from a middle-aged man who received an inactivated influenza vaccine. Each CDR3 is given with its conserved first and last residue. Each record gives: CDR3 DNA, CDR3 protein, clone size, J gene, D gene, V gene. D genes are given only for firm matches. Expanded clones get a size class; other rows say once, few or many, or leave the size out.

CDR3nt: TGTGCCAGCAGCACCCGACTGGTGTCTTCTGGGGCCAACGTCCTGACTTTC
CDR3aa: CASSTRLVSSGANVLTF
abundance: .
j_gene: TRBJ2-6
d_gene: .
v_gene: TRBV3-1

CDR3nt: TGCGCCAGCAGCCAAGGACTAGCGGGGGGCCCTAGCTCCTACAATGAGCAGTTCTTC
CDR3aa: CASSQGLAGGPSSYNEQFF
abundance: .
j_gene: TRBJ2-1
d_gene: TRBD2
v_gene: TRBV4-1

CDR3nt: TGTGCCAGTAGTATCAACTCAGGGCGTGATTCACCCCTCCACTTT
CDR3aa: CASSINSGRDSPLHF
abundance: few
j_gene: TRBJ1-6
d_gene: .
v_gene: TRBV19

CDR3nt: TGCAGTGCTAGAAAGAGTAACAATCAGCCCCAGCATTTT
CDR3aa: CSARKSNNQPQHF
abundance: few
j_gene: TRBJ1-5
d_gene: .
v_gene: TRBV20-1

CDR3nt: TGCGCCAGCAGCTTGGCCGAGGGGGGGCAAGAGACCCAGTACTTC
CDR3aa: CASSLAEGGQETQYF
abundance: .
j_gene: TRBJ2-5
d_gene: .
v_gene: TRBV5-1

CDR3nt: TGCGGGGCGACCCCGGGGGTACAAGAGACCCAGTACTTC
CDR3aa: CGATPGVQETQYF
abundance: few
j_gene: TRBJ2-5
d_gene: .
v_gene: TRBV20-1

CDR3nt: TGTGCCAGCAGCCAAGCCGGGAGCCACCAAGAGACCCAGTACTTC
CDR3aa: CASSQAGSHQETQYF
abundance: many
j_gene: TRBJ2-5
d_gene: .
v_gene: TRBV4-2

CDR3nt: TGTGCCAGCAGCGGATGGACTAGCGGGAGCACAGATACGCAGTATTTT
CDR3aa: CASSGWTSGSTDTQYF
abundance: few
j_gene: TRBJ2-3
d_gene: TRBD2
v_gene: TRBV7-9

CDR3nt: TGTGACAGCAGTTTTGACAGGGGGCACAATGAGCAGTTCTTC
CDR3aa: CDSSFDRGHNEQFF
abundance: .
j_gene: TRBJ2-1
d_gene: TRBD1
v_gene: TRBV12-3/TRBV12-4

CDR3nt: TGCAGTGCCGCGGGGGGTAGGATCAACTCTAATGAAAAACTGTTTTTT
CDR3aa: CSAAGGRINSNEKLFF
abundance: .
j_gene: TRBJ1-4
d_gene: .
v_gene: TRBV20-1

CDR3nt: TGCAGTGCTAGGAGGGGCACTAATTCCCACGAGCAGTACTTC
CDR3aa: CSARRGTNSHEQYF
abundance: .
j_gene: TRBJ2-7
d_gene: .
v_gene: TRBV20-1

CDR3nt: TGCAGCCCCCCCTGGGCGGGAGGGCCAGAGACCCAGTACTTC
CDR3aa: CSPPWAGGPETQYF
abundance: .
j_gene: TRBJ2-5
d_gene: TRBD2
v_gene: TRBV29-1

CDR3nt: TGCAGTGAGTTAGCGGGGGGCACAGATACGCAGTATTTT
CDR3aa: CSELAGGTDTQYF
abundance: .
j_gene: TRBJ2-3
d_gene: TRBD2
v_gene: TRBV20-1

CDR3nt: TGTGCCTGGAGTGGGGAGGTCGAGCTGTTTTTT
CDR3aa: CAWSGEVELFF
abundance: few
j_gene: TRBJ2-2
d_gene: .
v_gene: TRBV30

CDR3nt: TGTGCCAGCAGCCTTATGACAGTGAACACTGAAGCTTTCTTT
CDR3aa: CASSLMTVNTEAFF
abundance: few
j_gene: TRBJ1-1
d_gene: .
v_gene: TRBV5-6

CDR3nt: TGTGCCAGCAGCTTAAAGATCCCGAACACTGAAGCTTTCTTT
CDR3aa: CASSLKIPNTEAFF
abundance: .
j_gene: TRBJ1-1
d_gene: .
v_gene: TRBV7-2

CDR3nt: TGTGCCAGCAGTCCGACCAACTACGAGCAGTACTTC
CDR3aa: CASSPTNYEQYF
abundance: many
j_gene: TRBJ2-7
d_gene: .
v_gene: TRBV28

CDR3nt: TGTGCCAGCTCACCACTGACCGCTAGGTCCAATGAGCAGTTCTTC
CDR3aa: CASSPLTARSNEQFF
abundance: many
j_gene: TRBJ2-1
d_gene: .
v_gene: TRBV18

CDR3nt: TGTGCCAGCAGTTTTACGGGAAGGGCCACCGGGGAGCTGTTTTTT
CDR3aa: CASSFTGRATGELFF
abundance: few
j_gene: TRBJ2-2
d_gene: .
v_gene: TRBV12-3/TRBV12-4

CDR3nt: TGTGCCAGCAGCCTGGACAGGGCGCGGACCGGGGAGCTGTTTTTT
CDR3aa: CASSLDRARTGELFF
abundance: many
j_gene: TRBJ2-2
d_gene: TRBD1
v_gene: TRBV7-2

CDR3nt: TGCGCCAGCAGTGAGGACACCAAATCCTACAATGAGCAGTTCTTC
CDR3aa: CASSEDTKSYNEQFF
abundance: few
j_gene: TRBJ2-1
d_gene: .
v_gene: TRBV10-1

CDR3nt: TGTGCCAGCAGCTTGGAGGCTAGCGGGAGCGATACGCAGTATTTT
CDR3aa: CASSLEASGSDTQYF
abundance: many
j_gene: TRBJ2-3
d_gene: TRBD2
v_gene: TRBV5-5

CDR3nt: TGCAGTGCTAGGGCCGCTAGCGGTTTGATTTTGGATACGCAGTATTTT
CDR3aa: CSARAASGLILDTQYF
abundance: few
j_gene: TRBJ2-3
d_gene: TRBD2
v_gene: TRBV20-1

CDR3nt: TGTGCCAGCAGTTGGGACAGAGCCACTTACAATGAGCAGTTCTTC
CDR3aa: CASSWDRATYNEQFF
abundance: .
j_gene: TRBJ2-1
d_gene: TRBD1
v_gene: TRBV12-3/TRBV12-4

CDR3nt: TGTGCCAGCAGTAGGAGCGGGCCTTACAATGAGCAGTTCTTC
CDR3aa: CASSRSGPYNEQFF
abundance: few
j_gene: TRBJ2-1
d_gene: .
v_gene: TRBV7-9

CDR3nt: TGTGCCAGCAGCTTAAGGGAAGCTAGCGGTCCCAAGGAGCAGTACTTC
CDR3aa: CASSLREASGPKEQYF
abundance: many
j_gene: TRBJ2-7
d_gene: TRBD2
v_gene: TRBV7-9

CDR3nt: TGTGCCAGCAGCCCAAGGACAGGAGGTGGCGGGGAGCTGTTTTTT
CDR3aa: CASSPRTGGGGELFF
abundance: .
j_gene: TRBJ2-2
d_gene: TRBD1
v_gene: TRBV7-2

CDR3nt: TGTGCCTGGGCACGAGACAGATACTCCTATGGCTACACCTTC
CDR3aa: CAWARDRYSYGYTF
abundance: many
j_gene: TRBJ1-2
d_gene: .
v_gene: TRBV30